This TCR beta chain was sequenced during a study of cytomegalovirus exposure and HLA in healthy donors. Study-level information: Early released data comprised tens of millions of unique TCRs from HLA-typed donors.

Germline V CDR1 and CDR2: ENHRY, SYGVKD. The V segment lost 4 bases and the J segment 6 bases; nucleotides outside the gene matches: 8. The CDR3 spans 15 residues. The study ran its PCR with 60 Vbeta and 13 Jbeta primers. TCRdb's copy holds only in-frame clones and misses some; the assay was immunoSEQ multiplex PCR. The sample has 100,000 to 150,000 clones, about 80% seen once. Source material: PBMCs. The rearrangement uses TRBV10-3 and TRBJ2-3; 9 nucleotides line up with TRBD2. The origin of this receptor is a girl aged 2-10 years in good health and CMV-seronegative. The CDR3 is CAISGVAGAGDTQYF. CDR3 coding DNA: TGTGCCATCAGTGGGGTAGCGGGAGCCGGGGATACGCAGTATTTT.